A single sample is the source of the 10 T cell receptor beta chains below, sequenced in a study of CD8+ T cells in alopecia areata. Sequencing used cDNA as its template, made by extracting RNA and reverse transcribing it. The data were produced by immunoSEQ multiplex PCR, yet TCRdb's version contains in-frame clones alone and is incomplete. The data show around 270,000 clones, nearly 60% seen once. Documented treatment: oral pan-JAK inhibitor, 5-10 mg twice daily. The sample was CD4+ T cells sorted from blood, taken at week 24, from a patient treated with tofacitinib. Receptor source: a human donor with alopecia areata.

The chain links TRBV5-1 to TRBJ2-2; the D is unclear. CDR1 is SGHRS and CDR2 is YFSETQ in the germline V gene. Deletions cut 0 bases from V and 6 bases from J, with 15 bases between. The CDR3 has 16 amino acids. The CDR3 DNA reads TGCGCCAGCAGCTTGGCCGCACACCCCTGGCCCGGGGAGCTGTTTTTT. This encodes CASSLAAHPWPGELFF.

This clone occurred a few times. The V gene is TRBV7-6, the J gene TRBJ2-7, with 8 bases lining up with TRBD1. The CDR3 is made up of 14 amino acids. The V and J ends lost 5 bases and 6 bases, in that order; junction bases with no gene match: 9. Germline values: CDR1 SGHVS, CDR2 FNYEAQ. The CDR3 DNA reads TGTGCCAGCAGCCTACTGGGACAGGCAACCGAGCAGTACTTC. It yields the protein CASSLLGQATEQYF.

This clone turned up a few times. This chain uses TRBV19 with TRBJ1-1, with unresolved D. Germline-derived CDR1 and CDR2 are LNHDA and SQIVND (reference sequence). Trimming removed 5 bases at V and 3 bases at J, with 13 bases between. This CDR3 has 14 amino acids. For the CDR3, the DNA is TGTGCCAGTAGTCGACAAGCCTCGGACACTGAAGCTTTCTTT. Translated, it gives CASSRQASDTEAFF. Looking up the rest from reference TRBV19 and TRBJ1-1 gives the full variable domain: DGGITQSPKYLFRKEGQNVTLSCEQNLNHDAMYWYRQDPGQGLRLIYYSQIVNDFQKGDIAEGYSVSREKKESFPLTVTSAQKNPTAFYLCASSRQASDTEAFFGQGTRLTVV.

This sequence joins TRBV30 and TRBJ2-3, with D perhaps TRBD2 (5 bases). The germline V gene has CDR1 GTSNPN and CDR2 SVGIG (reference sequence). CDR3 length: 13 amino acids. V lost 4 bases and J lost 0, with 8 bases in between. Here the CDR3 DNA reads TGTGCCTGGACAGGCGGGAGCACAGATACGCAGTATTTT. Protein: CAWTGGSTDTQYF.

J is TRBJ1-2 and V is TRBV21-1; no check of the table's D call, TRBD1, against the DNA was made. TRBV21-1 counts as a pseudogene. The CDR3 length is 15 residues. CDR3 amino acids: CASSLRQDVDYGYTF. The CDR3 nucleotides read TGTGCCAGCAGCCTACGACAGGACGTAGACTATGGCTACACCTTC.

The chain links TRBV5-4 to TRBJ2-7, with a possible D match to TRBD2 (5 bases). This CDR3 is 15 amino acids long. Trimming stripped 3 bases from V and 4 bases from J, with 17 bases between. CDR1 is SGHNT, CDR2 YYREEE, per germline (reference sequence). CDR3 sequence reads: CASSSILASPYEQYF. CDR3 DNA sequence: TGTGCCAGCAGCTCGATCCTAGCCTCCCCATACGAGCAGTACTTC. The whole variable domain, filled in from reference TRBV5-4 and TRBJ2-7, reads ETGVTQSPTHLIKTRGQQVTLRCSSQSGHNTVSWYQQALGQGPQFIFQYYREEENGRGNFPPRFSGLQFPNYSSELNVNALELDDSALYLCASSSILASPYEQYFGPGTRLTVT.

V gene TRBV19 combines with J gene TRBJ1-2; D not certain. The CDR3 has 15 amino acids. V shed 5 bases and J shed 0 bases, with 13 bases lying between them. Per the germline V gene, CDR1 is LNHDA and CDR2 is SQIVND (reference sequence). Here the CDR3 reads CASSVSATANYGYTF. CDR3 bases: TGTGCCAGTAGTGTATCAGCAACAGCTAACTATGGCTACACCTTC.

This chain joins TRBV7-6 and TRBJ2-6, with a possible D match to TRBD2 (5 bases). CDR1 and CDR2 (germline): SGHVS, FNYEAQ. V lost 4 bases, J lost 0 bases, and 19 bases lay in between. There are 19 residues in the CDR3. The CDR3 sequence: CASSSQGGSTPSGANVLTF. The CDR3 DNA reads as TGTGCCAGCAGCTCCCAAGGAGGCTCCACCCCCTCTGGGGCCAACGTCCTGACTTTC.

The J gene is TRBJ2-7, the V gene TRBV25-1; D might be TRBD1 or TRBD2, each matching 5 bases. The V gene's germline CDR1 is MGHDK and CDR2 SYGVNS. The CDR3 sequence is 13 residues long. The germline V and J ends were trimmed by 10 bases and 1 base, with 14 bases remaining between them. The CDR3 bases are TGTGCCACCACCCCCGGGGCATCCTACGAGCAGTACTTC. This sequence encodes CATTPGASYEQYF.

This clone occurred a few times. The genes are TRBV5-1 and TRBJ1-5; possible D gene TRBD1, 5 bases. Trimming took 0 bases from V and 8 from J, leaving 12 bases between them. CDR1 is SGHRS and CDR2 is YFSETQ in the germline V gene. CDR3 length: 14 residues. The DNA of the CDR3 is TGCGCCAGCAGCTTGGGGGGTAGGGGCGAGCCCCAGCATTTT. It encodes CASSLGGRGEPQHF.